The 13 T cell receptor beta chains reported below all come from one sample, sequenced in a study of T cells in Graves' hyperthyroidism and ophthalmopathy. TCR beta CDR3 regions were amplified from RNA transcripts. HTBI primers drove first-round RT-PCR of the TCR CDR3. Each CDR3 protein is one row after TCRdb ran MiXCR on the multiplex PCR reads. The table has a few hundred thousand distinct CDR3 sequences, 15% to 20% seen once. Material: blood. The receptors originated from a woman between 18 and 29 years old with Graves' hyperthyroidism.

The sample holds many counts of this clonotype. The chain joins TRBV6-2 or TRBV6-3 to TRBJ1-2; 9 nucleotides match TRBD1. J gave up 8 bases and V 4 bases, and 14 bases lay outside the gene matches. CDR1 and CDR2 from the germline V gene are MNHEY and SVGEGT. The CDR3 runs to 16 residues. For the CDR3, the DNA is TGTGCCAGCAGTTTTGGACAGGGGATTGGCTTTTGGGGCTACACCTTC. Its protein product is CASSFGQGIGFWGYTF.

At least ten counts were recorded for this clonotype. The rearrangement links TRBV10-3 to TRBJ1-2; 12 bases agree with TRBD1. The CDR3 extends over 17 amino acids. J gave up 4 bases and V 1 base, and 7 bases lay outside the gene matches. Germline CDR1 ENHRY, CDR2 SYGVKD. CDR3 residues: CAISELGQGAQVYGYTF. CDR3 in DNA: TGTGCCATCAGTGAGTTGGGACAGGGGGCGCAGGTCTATGGCTACACCTTC.

This clonotype was recorded many times. This rearrangement joins TRBV28 to TRBJ1-2, with no clear D. The CDR3 extends over 14 amino acids. CDR1 is MDHEN, CDR2 SYDVKM, per germline. Trimming left V 2 bases short and J 5 bases short, with 12 bases between. The CDR3 region is CASSLHGRWYGYTF. CDR3 nucleotide sequence: TGTGCCAGCAGTTTACACGGACGTTGGTATGGCTACACCTTC.

This clonotype has a count of ten or more. J is TRBJ1-1 and V is TRBV20-1, with unresolved D. This CDR3 has 11 amino acids. Trimming stripped 2 bases from V and 5 bases from J, with 6 bases between. Germline CDR1 is DFQATT and CDR2 is SNEGSKA (reference sequence). The CDR3 protein is CSARSGTEAFF. Written as DNA, the CDR3 is TGCAGTGCTAGATCGGGGACTGAAGCTTTCTTT.

Only a few counts were recorded for this clonotype. The genes are TRBV5-6 and TRBJ2-2, with D possibly matching TRBD2 (5 bases). V was trimmed by 7 bases and J by 6 bases, leaving 16 bases between them. Germline CDR1 and CDR2: SGHDT and YYEEEE. The CDR3 is made up of 14 amino acids. DNA of the CDR3: TGTGCCAGCCACCTTTTGGGAGTGCCCGGGGAGCTGTTTTTT. The encoded protein is CASHLLGVPGELFF.

This clonotype was observed at least ten times. The limits of the CDR3 on the DNA are not certain, so only TCRdb's listed CDR3 is given. The rearrangement links TRBV27 to TRBJ2-7. Termini included, the CDR3 measures 13 amino acids. Germline CDR1 reads MNHEY; CDR2 reads SMNVEV (reference sequence). The CDR3 is CASSSSLFYEQYF.

This clonotype was observed at least ten times. This chain links TRBV5-1 with TRBJ1-2; TRBD1 agrees at 8 bases. V lost 6 bases, J lost 4 bases, and 14 bases stayed unmatched. The CDR3 extends over 16 amino acids. Germline loops: CDR1 SGHRS, CDR2 YFSETQ. The CDR3, as DNA: TGCGCCAGCACCGCGGGACAGGCCAGAGGAGGCTATGGCTACACCTTC. Translating it yields CASTAGQARGGYGYTF. Using reference TRBV5-1 and TRBJ1-2 for the parts outside the CDR3, the full variable domain is KAGVTQTPRYLIKTRGQQVTLSCSPISGHRSVSWYQQTPGQGLQFLFEYFSETQRNKGNFPGRFSGRQFSNSRSEMNVSTLELGDSALYLCASTAGQARGGYGYTFGSGTRLTVV.

This clonotype was seen at least ten times. The chain recombines TRBV2 with TRBJ1-2; unclear D gene. The CDR3 totals 13 residues. Germline lookup yields CDR1 SNHLY and CDR2 FYNNEI. Trimming removed 8 bases from V and 7 bases from J, with 17 bases in between. The CDR3 reads CASFLETLGGYTF. The CDR3 DNA follows: TGTGCCAGCTTTCTCGAGACTTTAGGTGGCTACACCTTC.

This clonotype was counted between two and nine times. The J gene is TRBJ1-1, the V gene TRBV6-1, with D maybe TRBD1 (6 bases). Trimming shortened V by 6 bases and J by 6 bases, and 17 bases separated the two germline ends. Per the germline V gene, CDR1 is MNHNS and CDR2 is SASEGT. CDR3 length: 14 amino acids. CDR3 loop: CASSWGGAVSEAFF. CDR3 coding DNA: TGTGCCAGCAGCTGGGGGGGGGCCGTCTCTGAAGCTTTCTTT.

In this sample, this clonotype turned up many times. CDR3 residues: CSARDGAEGGETQYF. As DNA, the CDR3 is TGCAGTGCTAGAGATGGGGCTGAGGGTGGGGAGACCCAGTACTTC. This chain joins TRBV20-1 and TRBJ2-5; perhaps D is TRBD1 or TRBD2 (5 bases each). This CDR3 spans 15 amino acids. Trimming removed 0 bases from V and 5 bases from J, with 16 bases in between. Germline V lookup: CDR1 DFQATT, CDR2 SNEGSKA (reference sequence).

This clonotype has ten or more counts. In nucleotides, the CDR3 is TGTGCCAGCAAGTTCAGGAACACTGAAGCTTTCTTT. It specifies CASKFRNTEAFF. The genes are TRBV2 and TRBJ1-1; D is uncertain. The length of the CDR3 is 12 residues. V lost 7 bases and J lost 1, with 7 bases in between. Looked up from germline, CDR1 is SNHLY and CDR2 is FYNNEI.

This chain connects TRBV11-1 to TRBJ2-2; 10 bases match TRBD2. The CDR3 sequence is 18 residues long. The germline gives CDR1 SGHAT, CDR2 FQDESV (reference sequence). The trim removed 1 base at V and 2 bases at J, leaving 7 bases unmatched. The CDR3 DNA follows: TGTGCCAGCAGCTTAGTGGCTAGCGGGGGAGATAACACCGGGGAGCTGTTTTTT. Amino acids: CASSLVASGGDNTGELFF. Full variable domain (rest looked up from reference TRBV11-1 and TRBJ2-2): EAEVAQSPRYKITEKSQAVAFWCDPISGHATLYWYRQILGQGPELLVQFQDESVVDDSQLPKDRFSAERLKGVDSTLKIQPAELGDSAMYLCASSLVASGGDNTGELFFGEGSRLTVL.

A single count supports this clonotype. The J gene is TRBJ2-2, the V gene TRBV6-2 or TRBV6-3; D gene ambiguous. CDR1 and CDR2 (germline): MNHEY, SVGEGT. The CDR3 loop spans 18 amino acids. Trimming took off 0 bases at V and 0 bases at J, with 14 bases between the two ends. The CDR3 spells CASSYSGQRVSNTGELFF. The CDR3, as DNA: TGTGCCAGCAGTTACTCGGGTCAAAGGGTATCGAACACCGGGGAGCTGTTTTTT.